Reported below is one TCR beta chain. Its cognate antigen is unknown. One base away lies a much larger clone, so this may be a sequencing read error. Absence of ophthalmopathy progression within 18 months defined stable Graves' hyperthyroidism. Diagnoses were established using clinical symptoms, serum thyroxine and TRAb, thyroid ultrasound and orbital computed tomography. This CDR3 comprises 15 residues. The germline V gene has CDR1 SGHVS and CDR2 FQNEAQ. This sample is drawn from a study of T cells in Graves' hyperthyroidism and ophthalmopathy. Overall study context: Before treatment of any kind, peripheral blood was taken at initial diagnosis. Broader study findings: From stable hyperthyroidism, ophthalmopathy was separated by a 13 V-J model.

Template material for amplifying TCR beta CDR3 regions consisted of RNA transcripts. Carried out on the TCR CDR3, a first-round RT-PCR used the HTBI primer set. TCRdb reprocessed the multiplex PCR reads via MiXCR and lists one record per CDR3 protein. The data contain some 360,000 distinct CDR3 sequences, about 15% of them singletons. The V and J genes are TRBV7-8 and TRBJ2-1, with TRBD2 matching over 8 bases. Sequenced: blood. This receptor was obtained from a woman aged 60-70 years with Graves' hyperthyroidism. This CDR3 is CAGSPSGGPFNEQFF. The CDR3 DNA sequence: TGTGCCGGCAGCCCATCGGGAGGGCCCTTCAATGAGCAGTTCTTC.